This T cell receptor (beta chain) stems from a study of control samples from healthy donors and cancer patients. Data came from immunoSEQ multiplex PCR; TCRdb stores just in-frame clones and leaves some out. The table has some 150,000 clones, under 95% seen once; the top ten hold about 7.1%. Material for sequencing was blood. The receptor was derived from a man younger than 35 in good health.

CDR3 protein: CASSEAGRDNPYEQYF. The CDR3 coding sequence is TGTGCCAGCAGTGAAGCGGGTCGGGACAACCCCTACGAGCAGTACTTC. The chain employs TRBV6-1 and TRBJ2-7; D may be TRBD1 (6 bases). V lost 0 bases and J lost 2, with 14 bases in between. The CDR3 has 16 amino acids. Germline CDR1 is MNHNS and CDR2 is SASEGT.